The 7 T cell receptor beta chains below all came from one sample that was sequenced in a study of T-cell reconstitution after alpha-beta-depleted transplantation in children. Preparing the TCRbeta library involved the use of unique molecular identifiers. TCRdb re-analysed the PCR reads in MiXCR, keeping a single row per CDR3 protein. The sample contains 230,000 or so distinct CDR3 sequences, around 9.7% of which appear only once. Here the sequenced sample was PBMCs from the stem cell graft donor, taken from the stem cell graft. The receptors come from a human donor who donated a stem cell graft to a child with SCID.

This clonotype was seen repeatedly, ten times or more. V and J are TRBV3-1 and TRBJ2-1; 11 positions match TRBD2. The germline V gene encodes CDR1 LGHDT and CDR2 YNNKEL (reference sequence). CDR3 length equals 17 residues. The V segment lost 5 bases and the J segment 3 bases; nucleotides outside the gene matches: 9. CDR3 coding DNA: TGTGCCAGCAGCTACCACCTAGCGGGGGGCAGCTACAATGAGCAGTTCTTC. Residues: CASSYHLAGGSYNEQFF.

There are many counts of this clonotype. V gene TRBV5-5 combines with J gene TRBJ1-6, with D perhaps TRBD1 (5 bases). The germline V gene has CDR1 SGHKS and CDR2 YYEKEE (reference sequence). The CDR3 sequence is 13 residues long. Trimming stripped 2 bases from V and 7 bases from J, with 7 bases between. CDR3 region: CASSFDRNSPLHF. Here the CDR3 DNA reads TGTGCCAGCAGCTTCGACAGAAATTCACCCCTCCACTTT.

V gene TRBV19 combines with J gene TRBJ2-2, with 10 bases that match TRBD2. The CDR3 covers 16 residues. Germline V CDR1 and CDR2: LNHDA, SQIVND (reference sequence). The V segment lost 4 bases and the J segment 1 base; nucleotides outside the gene matches: 3. CDR3 coding DNA: TGTGCCAGTAGTAAAAGGACTAGCGGGAACACCGGGGAGCTGTTTTTT. Protein: CASSKRTSGNTGELFF.

Ten or more counts support this clonotype. The chain recombines TRBV7-3 with TRBJ2-2, with D possibly being TRBD2 (5 bases). The germline V gene has CDR1 SGHTA and CDR2 FQGTGA. The V and J ends lost 2 bases and 3 bases respectively, with 13 bases between them. This CDR3 region has 16 residues. This chain's CDR3 is CASSLEGILDTGELFF. The CDR3, as DNA: TGTGCCAGCAGCTTAGAGGGAATCCTTGACACCGGGGAGCTGTTTTTT.

The chain employs TRBV7-8 and TRBJ2-1; 12 bases fit TRBD2. The CDR3 contains 17 residues. The germline V gene encodes CDR1 SGHVS and CDR2 FQNEAQ. Trimming removed 3 bases from V and 0 bases from J; junction bases left unmatched: 3. The CDR3 nucleotides read TGTGCCAGCAGCTTTACTAGCGGGGGGAGCTCCTACAATGAGCAGTTCTTC. Its translation: CASSFTSGGSSYNEQFF.

This clonotype occurred many times. The chain carries TRBV15 and TRBJ2-5; D is unresolved. The CDR3 extends over 13 amino acids. V shed 4 bases and J shed 4 bases, with 10 bases lying between them. CDR1 is LNHNV and CDR2 is YYDKDF in the germline V gene (reference sequence). CDR3 residues: CATSIDPLETQYF. The CDR3 DNA follows: TGTGCCACCAGCATAGACCCGTTAGAGACCCAGTACTTC.

This clonotype turned up a few times. V is TRBV27 and J is TRBJ1-1; D is perhaps TRBD1 (5 bases). Per germline, CDR1 MNHEY and CDR2 SMNVEV (reference sequence). With 6 bases removed from V and 4 bases from J, the gap between germline ends came to 15 bases. This CDR3 contains 14 residues. The DNA for the CDR3 is TGTGCCAGCAGATTCCAGGGCGGGGGCACTGAAGCTTTCTTT. This translates into CASRFQGGGTEAFF.